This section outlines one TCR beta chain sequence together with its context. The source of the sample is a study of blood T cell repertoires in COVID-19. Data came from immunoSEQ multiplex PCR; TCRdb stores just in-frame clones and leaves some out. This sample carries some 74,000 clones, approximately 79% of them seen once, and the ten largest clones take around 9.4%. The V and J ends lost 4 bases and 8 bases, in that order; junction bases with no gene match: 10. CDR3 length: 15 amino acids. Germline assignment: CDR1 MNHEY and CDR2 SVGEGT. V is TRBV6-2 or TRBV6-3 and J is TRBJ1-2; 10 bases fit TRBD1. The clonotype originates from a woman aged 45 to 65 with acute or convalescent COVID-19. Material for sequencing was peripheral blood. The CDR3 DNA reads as TGTGCCAGCAGTTTCGACAGGGGGCGCGTAGGAGGCTACACCTTC. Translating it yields CASSFDRGRVGGYTF.